This entry lists 9 T cell receptor beta chains sequenced from one sample in a study of T-cell memory formation after mild COVID-19. MiXCR, run by TCRdb on the 5' RACE reads, gives a single entry per CDR3 protein. Of 350,000 to 500,000 distinct CDR3 sequences listed, over 15% are singletons. Sequencing input: PBMCs or a T cell subset sorted from them (not recorded which). The receptors derive from an adult woman who had mild COVID-19 (a few samples of this study predate the infection). Cell type and time point are not known.

This clonotype was observed many times. The chain has TRBV7-2 and TRBJ2-7; TRBD2 matches 8 bases. Germline CDR1 SGHTA, CDR2 FQGNSA. The length of the CDR3 is 15 residues. Trimming cost V 3 bases and J 2 bases; bases outside gene matches: 6. CDR3 sequence: CASSFYSGTAYEQYF. The CDR3 DNA follows: TGTGCCAGCAGCTTTTATAGCGGGACCGCCTACGAGCAGTACTTC.

This clonotype was counted only a few times. The gene calls are TRBV5-4 and TRBJ1-4; D remains ambiguous. The CDR3 sequence is 17 residues long. V was pared by 4 bases and J by 3 bases, with 19 bases between. Germline lookup yields CDR1 SGHNT and CDR2 YYREEE (reference sequence). DNA of the CDR3: TGTGCCAGCAGCACTGGGGATCGCCACTCATCTAATGAAAAACTGTTTTTT. Translating gives CASSTGDRHSSNEKLFF.

This rearrangement joins TRBV7-8 to TRBJ2-2, with D maybe TRBD1 (5 bases). Trimming shortened V by 5 bases and J by 1 base, and 20 bases separated the two germline ends. This CDR3 has 18 residues. Germline loops: CDR1 SGHVS, CDR2 FQNEAQ. The CDR3 DNA sequence: TGTGCCAGCAGCCGACTTAGGTCACTTCAGGGGAACACCGGGGAGCTGTTTTTT. Protein: CASSRLRSLQGNTGELFF.

The chain couples TRBV7-6 to TRBJ2-1, with D possibly matching TRBD1 (5 bases). Germline CDR1 is SGHVS and CDR2 is FNYEAQ. V gave up 1 base and J gave up 5 bases, with 9 bases separating them. The CDR3 is 14 residues long. The CDR3 loop reads CASSLVGQNNEQFF. DNA of the CDR3: TGTGCCAGCAGCTTAGTGGGGCAGAACAATGAGCAGTTCTTC.

The V call is TRBV12-3 or TRBV12-4, the J call TRBJ2-5; D remains unclear. The V and J ends lost 2 bases and 5 bases respectively, with 12 bases between them. The CDR3 runs 14 residues. CDR3 sequence (DNA): TGTGCCAGCAGTTTACCCCGGTTTTGGGAGACCCAGTACTTC. This sequence encodes CASSLPRFWETQYF.

This clonotype occurred a few times. The V and J genes are TRBV11-2 and TRBJ2-1, with D perhaps matching TRBD1 or TRBD2 (6 bases each). Germline values: CDR1 SGHAT, CDR2 FQNNGV. V was shortened by 1 base and J by 3 bases, with 19 bases between the two germline ends. CDR3 length: 18 amino acids. CDR3 nucleotide sequence: TGTGCCAGCAGCTTAGCTCCCAGGGGACTTAGCTTCTACAATGAGCAGTTCTTC. This sequence encodes CASSLAPRGLSFYNEQFF.

This chain uses TRBV5-1 with TRBJ2-3; tentatively, D is TRBD2 (6 bases). The ends were cut back, 0 bases at V and 0 bases at J, with 14 bases in the middle. The CDR3 totals 17 residues. Germline V lookup: CDR1 SGHRS, CDR2 YFSETQ. CDR3 bases: TGCGCCAGCAGCTTGGCCGGGTTGGCGGGGAGCACAGATACGCAGTATTTT. It is translated as CASSLAGLAGSTDTQYF.

This sequence joins TRBV7-2 and TRBJ2-5; D call uncertain. CDR3 length: 17 amino acids. V lost 2 bases and J 3 bases, leaving 19 bases between the germline ends. Germline V gives CDR1 SGHTA, CDR2 FQGNSA. CDR3 sequence reads: CASSLSPYRWLEETQYF. CDR3 DNA sequence: TGTGCCAGCAGCTTAAGCCCCTACCGGTGGTTAGAAGAGACCCAGTACTTC.

CDR3 protein: CASSQDTSGSYNEQFF. In nucleotides, the CDR3 is TGTGCCAGCAGCCAAGATACGAGCGGAAGTTACAATGAGCAGTTCTTC. The chain combines TRBV4-2 with TRBJ2-1, with D possibly matching TRBD2 (5 bases). This CDR3 spans 16 amino acids. Germline CDR1 LGHNA, CDR2 YNFKEQ. Trimming took off 0 bases at V and 4 bases at J, with 13 bases between the two ends.